Listed below are T cell receptor beta chains from one sample, sequenced in a study of blood T cell repertoires in COVID-19. Generated by immunoSEQ multiplex PCR, the TCRdb table keeps only in-frame clones and is missing some. This table holds 180,000 or so clones, 80% to 90% found once. The sequencing sample was made of peripheral blood. The receptors were sampled from a man between 60 and 75 years old with acute or convalescent COVID-19. Each CDR3 is given with its conserved first and last residue. The D gene is left open where the match is weak. Clone size is stated in some rows and not others, as once, few, many or a class when expanded.

CDR3 DNA: TGCGCCAGCACCACCGGGGGAAGGAACTACAATGAGCAGTTCTTC
CDR3 protein: CASTTGGRNYNEQFF
J gene: TRBJ2-1
V gene: TRBV5-1
D gene: NA
clone size: NA

CDR3 DNA: TGTGCCATCAGTGAGGCCGTGGGACTAGCGGGATCCAATGAGCAGTTCTTC
CDR3 protein: CAISEAVGLAGSNEQFF
J gene: TRBJ2-1
V gene: TRBV10-3
D gene: TRBD2
clone size: once

CDR3 DNA: TGCAGTGCTAGTGGGGGACAGGGCCAAGAGGGCTACACCTTC
CDR3 protein: CSASGGQGQEGYTF
J gene: TRBJ1-2
V gene: TRBV20-1
D gene: TRBD1
clone size: NA

CDR3 DNA: TGCGCCAGCAGCCAAGTTGGGCGGGGGAATCAGCCCCAGCATTTT
CDR3 protein: CASSQVGRGNQPQHF
J gene: TRBJ1-5
V gene: TRBV4-1
D gene: NA
clone size: NA

CDR3 DNA: TGCAGTGCCAGTCTTTCCGGGACAGGGGAAGGTTCACCCCTCCACTTT
CDR3 protein: CSASLSGTGEGSPLHF
J gene: TRBJ1-6
V gene: TRBV20-1
D gene: TRBD1
clone size: few

CDR3 DNA: TGTGCCAGCAGCCGCGACAGGGGGAACACCGGGGAGCTGTTTTTT
CDR3 protein: CASSRDRGNTGELFF
J gene: TRBJ2-2
V gene: TRBV27
D gene: TRBD1
clone size: few

CDR3 DNA: TGTGCCACCAGTGATCCCCGCGGCGGCAACACTGAAGCTTTCTTT
CDR3 protein: CATSDPRGGNTEAFF
J gene: TRBJ1-1
V gene: TRBV24-1
D gene: NA
clone size: NA

CDR3 DNA: TGTGCCAGCAGTGAAGGACAGGGGGCGACTCAGCCCCAGCATTTT
CDR3 protein: CASSEGQGATQPQHF
J gene: TRBJ1-5
V gene: TRBV6-1
D gene: TRBD1
clone size: NA

CDR3 DNA: TGTGCCAGCAGCCGCAGGGGGCTGGTCGGGACAGATACGCAGTATTTT
CDR3 protein: CASSRRGLVGTDTQYF
J gene: TRBJ2-3
V gene: TRBV7-8
D gene: TRBD1
clone size: NA

CDR3 DNA: TGTGCCAGCAGCATGGAAGGCAGGTGCTACAATGAGCAGTTCTTC
CDR3 protein: CASSMEGRCYNEQFF
J gene: TRBJ2-1
V gene: TRBV27
D gene: NA
clone size: NA

CDR3 DNA: TGTGCCAGCAGTGAAGGGCTAGCGGGAGTTGTGATAGTAGATACGCAGTATTTT
CDR3 protein: CASSEGLAGVVIVDTQYF
J gene: TRBJ2-3
V gene: TRBV2
D gene: TRBD2
clone size: NA

CDR3 DNA: TGCGCCAGCAGCCGGACAGGGGGCAACGACGAGCAGTACTTC
CDR3 protein: CASSRTGGNDEQYF
J gene: TRBJ2-7
V gene: TRBV5-1
D gene: TRBD1
clone size: once

CDR3 DNA: TGTGCCAGCAGTTCGGACAACTCCTACGAGCAGTACTTC
CDR3 protein: CASSSDNSYEQYF
J gene: TRBJ2-7
V gene: TRBV12-3/TRBV12-4
D gene: NA
clone size: NA

CDR3 DNA: TGTGCCAGCAGGGAGGGTTGGGACACCGGGGAGCTGTTTTTT
CDR3 protein: CASREGWDTGELFF
J gene: TRBJ2-2
V gene: TRBV25-1
D gene: NA
clone size: NA

CDR3 DNA: TGTGCCAGCAGTGGGCTCGGTGACAGCTATGAAAAACTGTTTTTT
CDR3 protein: CASSGLGDSYEKLFF
J gene: TRBJ1-4
V gene: TRBV28
D gene: NA
clone size: few

CDR3 DNA: TGCGCCAGCAGCTTGGGAGGAGGAGCTGAAGCTTTCTTT
CDR3 protein: CASSLGGGAEAFF
J gene: TRBJ1-1
V gene: TRBV5-1
D gene: NA
clone size: NA

CDR3 DNA: TGTGCCAGCGCCCCTGGGGGGGCAGCGATCTATGGCTACACCTTC
CDR3 protein: CASAPGGAAIYGYTF
J gene: TRBJ1-2
V gene: TRBV28
D gene: NA
clone size: NA

CDR3 DNA: TGTGCCAGCAGCTCGACTAGCGGGAACTACAATGAGCAGTTCTTC
CDR3 protein: CASSSTSGNYNEQFF
J gene: TRBJ2-1
V gene: TRBV7-3
D gene: TRBD2
clone size: NA

CDR3 DNA: TGTGCCAGCACTAGACAGGGGGCAGACACTGAAGCTTTCTTT
CDR3 protein: CASTRQGADTEAFF
J gene: TRBJ1-1
V gene: TRBV6-5
D gene: TRBD1
clone size: NA

CDR3 DNA: TGTGCCAGCGGATGGGGGGATGCAGGAGACCACTACGAGCAGTACTTC
CDR3 protein: CASGWGDAGDHYEQYF
J gene: TRBJ2-7
V gene: TRBV11-2
D gene: NA
clone size: NA

CDR3 DNA: TGCAGCGTAAGGGTTCCAGGGGTATACAATGAGCAGTTCTTC
CDR3 protein: CSVRVPGVYNEQFF
J gene: TRBJ2-1
V gene: TRBV29-1
D gene: NA
clone size: NA

CDR3 DNA: TGTGCCACCAGTGATTCCGGGCCCCTCGGGGCTAATGAAAAACTGTTTTTT
CDR3 protein: CATSDSGPLGANEKLFF
J gene: TRBJ1-4
V gene: TRBV24-1
D gene: NA
clone size: NA

CDR3 DNA: TGTGCCAGCAGTTTAGTCAGGGCAGTGGGGCAGCCCCAGCATTTT
CDR3 protein: CASSLVRAVGQPQHF
J gene: TRBJ1-5
V gene: TRBV27
D gene: NA
clone size: NA

CDR3 DNA: TGTGCCAGCAGTTCGGGACAGGGGACAGATACGCAGTATTTT
CDR3 protein: CASSSGQGTDTQYF
J gene: TRBJ2-3
V gene: TRBV28
D gene: TRBD1
clone size: NA

CDR3 DNA: TGTGCCAGCAGCCGCCGCGCCGGGTCGGGGGAGACCCAGTACTTC
CDR3 protein: CASSRRAGSGETQYF
J gene: TRBJ2-5
V gene: TRBV11-2
D gene: NA
clone size: NA

CDR3 DNA: TGTGCCACCAGTGATCCGGGGACAGGGGGCGACGAGCAGTACTTC
CDR3 protein: CATSDPGTGGDEQYF
J gene: TRBJ2-7
V gene: TRBV24-1
D gene: TRBD1
clone size: NA

CDR3 DNA: TGCGCCAGCGGGGAGGCGGCCTACGAGCAGTACTTC
CDR3 protein: CASGEAAYEQYF
J gene: TRBJ2-7
V gene: TRBV5-1
D gene: NA
clone size: once

CDR3 DNA: TGTGCCAGCAGTGGCCGGGACAGGGTAGGGGATGAGCAGTTCTTC
CDR3 protein: CASSGRDRVGDEQFF
J gene: TRBJ2-1
V gene: TRBV27
D gene: TRBD1
clone size: NA

CDR3 DNA: TGTGCCAGCAGCAAAGAGACGACGGGGGAGACCCAGTACTTC
CDR3 protein: CASSKETTGETQYF
J gene: TRBJ2-5
V gene: TRBV21-1
D gene: NA
clone size: NA

CDR3 DNA: TGTGCCTGGAGTCAACAGGGGAACTATGGCTACACCTTC
CDR3 protein: CAWSQQGNYGYTF
J gene: TRBJ1-2
V gene: TRBV30
D gene: TRBD1
clone size: NA

CDR3 DNA: TGCGCCAGCAGCGTTACCGGGAATGACAATGAGCAGTTCTTC
CDR3 protein: CASSVTGNDNEQFF
J gene: TRBJ2-1
V gene: TRBV5-1
D gene: NA
clone size: few

CDR3 DNA: TGTGCCAGCAGTAGGCAGGGGACGGGTCCCTACGAGCAGTACTTC
CDR3 protein: CASSRQGTGPYEQYF
J gene: TRBJ2-7
V gene: TRBV6-5
D gene: NA
clone size: NA

CDR3 DNA: TGTGCCAGCAGCTCCGAGGGATACAATGAGCAGTTCTTC
CDR3 protein: CASSSEGYNEQFF
J gene: TRBJ2-1
V gene: TRBV6-6
D gene: NA
clone size: NA

CDR3 DNA: TGTGCCTGGAGTTTTGGGGGCGGGCTGCGGGAAGCTTTCTTT
CDR3 protein: CAWSFGGGLREAFF
J gene: TRBJ1-1
V gene: TRBV30
D gene: NA
clone size: NA

CDR3 DNA: TGCGCCAGCAGCCTGGACGGTAGCAATCAGCCCCAGCATTTT
CDR3 protein: CASSLDGSNQPQHF
J gene: TRBJ1-5
V gene: TRBV5-1
D gene: NA
clone size: NA

CDR3 DNA: TGTGCCAGCAGCCCCCTACAGGTTGCAACATTGGATGAGCAGTTCTTC
CDR3 protein: CASSPLQVATLDEQFF
J gene: TRBJ2-1
V gene: TRBV7-9
D gene: NA
clone size: NA

CDR3 DNA: TGTGCCAGCAGTTCGCCGGGACTAGCGGGAGGAAATGAGCAGTTCTTC
CDR3 protein: CASSSPGLAGGNEQFF
J gene: TRBJ2-1
V gene: TRBV28
D gene: TRBD2
clone size: once

CDR3 DNA: TGTGCCAGCTCACTCGACAGGGTTGGCACTGAAGCTTTCTTT
CDR3 protein: CASSLDRVGTEAFF
J gene: TRBJ1-1
V gene: TRBV18
D gene: TRBD1
clone size: NA

CDR3 DNA: TGTGCCAGCAGCCGTGCAGGGGGCTCTTTTGGCTACACCTTC
CDR3 protein: CASSRAGGSFGYTF
J gene: TRBJ1-2
V gene: TRBV14
D gene: TRBD1
clone size: NA

CDR3 DNA: TGTGCCAGCAGCTTAGATCCCCCAGGGCTGGGAGAGACCCAGTACTTC
CDR3 protein: CASSLDPPGLGETQYF
J gene: TRBJ2-5
V gene: TRBV11-2
D gene: NA
clone size: NA

CDR3 DNA: TGTGCCAGCACCACGACTGGACAGGGGTCCTATGGCTACACCTTC
CDR3 protein: CASTTTGQGSYGYTF
J gene: TRBJ1-2
V gene: TRBV6-6
D gene: TRBD1
clone size: NA

CDR3 DNA: TGTGCCAGTAGTCGGTATGGGGGTTCGGGAGGGCAGTTCTTC
CDR3 protein: CASSRYGGSGGQFF
J gene: TRBJ2-1
V gene: TRBV19
D gene: TRBD2
clone size: NA

CDR3 DNA: TGTGCCAGCAGCCCGCAGACAGGGGGCAACACTGAAGCTTTCTTT
CDR3 protein: CASSPQTGGNTEAFF
J gene: TRBJ1-1
V gene: TRBV5-4
D gene: TRBD1
clone size: once

CDR3 DNA: TGTGCCAGCAGCTGGGGGGCTAACTATGGCTACACCTTC
CDR3 protein: CASSWGANYGYTF
J gene: TRBJ1-2
V gene: TRBV7-3
D gene: NA
clone size: NA

CDR3 DNA: TGTGCCAGCAGCCTAGCGGGAGGGCGCGAGCAGTACTTC
CDR3 protein: CASSLAGGREQYF
J gene: TRBJ2-7
V gene: TRBV11-2
D gene: TRBD2
clone size: NA

CDR3 DNA: TGTGCCAGCAGTAGAAGCCGGGGAAACACCATATATTTT
CDR3 protein: CASSRSRGNTIYF
J gene: TRBJ1-3
V gene: TRBV28
D gene: NA
clone size: NA

CDR3 DNA: TGTGCCTGGAGTCGAGGCTGGTCCGATGTCTCTGGAAACACCATATATTTT
CDR3 protein: CAWSRGWSDVSGNTIYF
J gene: TRBJ1-3
V gene: TRBV30
D gene: NA
clone size: once

CDR3 DNA: TGTGCCAGCAGCCCACAGGTAGGGGGCGAGCAGTACTTC
CDR3 protein: CASSPQVGGEQYF
J gene: TRBJ2-7
V gene: TRBV7-3
D gene: NA
clone size: NA

CDR3 DNA: TGTGCCAGCAGCCCAGCGGGAGGGTACAGTGATGAGCAGTTCTTC
CDR3 protein: CASSPAGGYSDEQFF
J gene: TRBJ2-1
V gene: TRBV28
D gene: TRBD2
clone size: NA

CDR3 DNA: TGCGCCAGCAGACCTCAGGGGAGCTATGGCTACACCTTC
CDR3 protein: CASRPQGSYGYTF
J gene: TRBJ1-2
V gene: TRBV5-1
D gene: NA
clone size: many

CDR3 DNA: TGTGCCTGGAGTGTACCGGCTAGCGGGACCTACAATGAGCAGTTCTTC
CDR3 protein: CAWSVPASGTYNEQFF
J gene: TRBJ2-1
V gene: TRBV30
D gene: TRBD2
clone size: NA

CDR3 DNA: TGTGCCAGTAGTCCCCTAGGGGGTGAAAAACTGTTTTTT
CDR3 protein: CASSPLGGEKLFF
J gene: TRBJ1-4
V gene: TRBV19
D gene: NA
clone size: NA

CDR3 DNA: TGCGCCAGCAGTGTCGGAGGGGTGGGTAACACCGGGGAGCTGTTTTTT
CDR3 protein: CASSVGGVGNTGELFF
J gene: TRBJ2-2
V gene: TRBV10-1
D gene: NA
clone size: few

CDR3 DNA: TGTGCCAGCAGCCCTCGACAGGTTAATCAGCCCCAGCATTTT
CDR3 protein: CASSPRQVNQPQHF
J gene: TRBJ1-5
V gene: TRBV2
D gene: NA
clone size: once

CDR3 DNA: TGTGCCAGCAGCCCCACGACTAGCGGGAGTGCCTACGAGCAGTACTTC
CDR3 protein: CASSPTTSGSAYEQYF
J gene: TRBJ2-7
V gene: TRBV7-8
D gene: TRBD2
clone size: few

CDR3 DNA: TGTGCCAGCAGCCCGGCTGGAAACACCATATATTTT
CDR3 protein: CASSPAGNTIYF
J gene: TRBJ1-3
V gene: TRBV12-3/TRBV12-4
D gene: NA
clone size: NA

CDR3 DNA: TGTGCCAGCAGCTTAACAGGGGAAAGCGAGCAGTACTTC
CDR3 protein: CASSLTGESEQYF
J gene: TRBJ2-7
V gene: TRBV7-9
D gene: TRBD1
clone size: NA

CDR3 DNA: TGTGCCAGCAGCGCGAGGACAGGGGGCCAGGAAAAACTGTTTTTT
CDR3 protein: CASSARTGGQEKLFF
J gene: TRBJ1-4
V gene: TRBV9
D gene: TRBD1
clone size: NA